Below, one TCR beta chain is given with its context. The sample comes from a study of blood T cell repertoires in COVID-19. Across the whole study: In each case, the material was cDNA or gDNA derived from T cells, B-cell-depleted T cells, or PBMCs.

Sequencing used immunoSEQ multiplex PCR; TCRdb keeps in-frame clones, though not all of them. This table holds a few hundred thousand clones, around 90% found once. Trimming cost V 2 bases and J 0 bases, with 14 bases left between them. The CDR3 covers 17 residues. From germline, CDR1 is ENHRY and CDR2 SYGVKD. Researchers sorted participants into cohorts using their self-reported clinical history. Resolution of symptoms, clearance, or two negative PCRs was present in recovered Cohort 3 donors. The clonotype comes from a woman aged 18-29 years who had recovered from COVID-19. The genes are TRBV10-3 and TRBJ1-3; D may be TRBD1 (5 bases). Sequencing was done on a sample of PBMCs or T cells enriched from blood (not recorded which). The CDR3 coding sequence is TGTGCCATCAGTGAGGGGGGGGGTACCTACTCTGGAAACACCATATATTTT. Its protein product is CAISEGGGTYSGNTIYF.